This TCR beta chain derives from a study of blood T cell repertoires in COVID-19. Authors' processing steps: It was from reference gene primer amplification that nucleated cell counts were estimated. Sequencing used immunoSEQ multiplex PCR; TCRdb keeps in-frame clones, though not all of them. V, J and clone size were drawn from that table, and D and trimming were deduced from the DNA. The sample carries over 150,000 clones, about 87% recorded once. Germline V gene data show CDR1 as SGHRS and CDR2 as YFSETQ. The trim removed 1 base at V and 3 bases at J, leaving 8 bases unmatched. The CDR3 contains 16 residues. This clone was seen once. Seattle cases were enrolled at active infection and followed longitudinally.

V is TRBV5-1 and J is TRBJ1-1; 8 bases agree with TRBD1. This receptor was identified in a woman between 65 and 79 years old with COVID-19, enrolled during active disease. The sequenced sample consisted of peripheral blood. In DNA form, the CDR3 reads TGCGCCAGCAGCTTGTCGATCGGACAGGGTGACACTGAAGCTTTCTTT. Its protein product is CASSLSIGQGDTEAFF.